A single sample is the source of the 22 T cell receptor beta chains below, sequenced in a study of cytotoxic CD8 clonotypes in ibrutinib-treated CLL. Sequenced by immunoSEQ multiplex PCR; TCRdb stores in-frame clones only, minus some. This sample has 250,000 or so clones, with around three quarters found just once. The sequencing here drew on PBMCs, taken after 24 months of ibrutinib treatment. The receptor set was obtained from a human donor with chronic lymphocytic leukemia.

The V gene is TRBV10-3, the J gene TRBJ2-1; D remains unclear. This CDR3 contains 11 residues. V was shortened by 2 bases and J by 8 bases, with 4 bases between the two germline ends. Germline V gives CDR1 ENHRY, CDR2 SYGVKD. CDR3: CAISENDEQFF. The CDR3 DNA reads as TGTGCCATCAGTGAGAACGATGAGCAGTTCTTC.

V usage is TRBV20-1 and J usage is TRBJ2-2; D remains unclear. V dropped 6 bases and J dropped 5 bases, with 7 bases sitting between them. Germline V gene lookup returns CDR1 DFQATT and CDR2 SNEGSKA (reference sequence). This CDR3 is 11 amino acids long. This CDR3 is CSAILTGELFF. CDR3 nucleotides: TGCAGTGCCATACTTACCGGGGAGCTGTTTTTT.

The V gene is TRBV5-1, the J gene TRBJ1-5; possible D gene TRBD1, 5 bases. CDR3 length equals 15 residues. Trimming shortened V by 0 bases and J by 3 bases, and 10 bases separated the two germline ends. Germline V gene data show CDR1 as SGHRS and CDR2 as YFSETQ. The CDR3 region is CASSLGRGVNQPQHF. CDR3 in DNA: TGCGCCAGCAGCTTGGGTAGAGGGGTCAATCAGCCCCAGCATTTT.

The chain links TRBV27 to TRBJ1-5, with D tentatively TRBD1 (5 bases). V gave up 5 bases and J gave up 2 bases, with 16 bases separating them. Per germline, CDR1 MNHEY and CDR2 SMNVEV (reference sequence). The CDR3 loop spans 16 amino acids. The CDR3, as DNA: TGTGCCAGCAGTCCAATGGGCGGGGGTGGCAATCAGCCCCAGCATTTT. It yields the protein CASSPMGGGGNQPQHF.

About this clone: This sample also contains other DNA sequences that code for the same CDR3. V is TRBV27 and J is TRBJ2-3; D is uncertain. V lost 5 bases and J 2 bases, leaving 2 bases between the germline ends. The CDR3 covers 11 residues. The germline V gene encodes CDR1 MNHEY and CDR2 SMNVEV (reference sequence). CDR3 amino acids: CASSTTDTQYF. The CDR3 nucleotides are TGTGCCAGCAGTACCACAGATACGCAGTATTTT.

This chain joins TRBV15 and TRBJ1-2; TRBD1 matches 8 bases. V shed 5 bases, J shed 6 bases, and the junction held 5 bases outside the gene matches. Germline V gene lookup returns CDR1 LNHNV and CDR2 YYDKDF (reference sequence). This CDR3 is built from 13 residues. CDR3 residues: CATSPDRDHGYTF. CDR3 bases: TGTGCCACCAGCCCGGACAGGGACCATGGCTACACCTTC.

This clone appeared a single time. The chain links TRBV6-5 to TRBJ2-2; 7 bases are a match to TRBD2. Per the germline V gene, CDR1 is MNHEY and CDR2 is SVGAGI. This CDR3 contains 13 residues. Trimming removed 2 bases from V and 7 bases from J; junction bases left unmatched: 1. CDR3 in amino acids: CASSYRGVGELFF. The CDR3 bases are TGTGCCAGCAGTTACCGGGGGGTCGGGGAGCTGTTTTTT.

The V and J genes are TRBV4-2 and TRBJ2-6, with 8 bases identical to TRBD1. The CDR3 loop spans 20 amino acids. V trimming: 3 bases; J trimming: 0 bases; junction bases outside the gene matches: 13. Germline-derived CDR1 and CDR2 are LGHNA and YNFKEQ. CDR3 region: CASSHPAGTGSNSGANVLTF. The DNA for the CDR3 is TGTGCCAGCAGCCACCCGGCCGGGACAGGTTCTAACTCTGGGGCCAACGTCCTGACTTTC.

CDR3 in DNA: TGTGCCAGTTCCTCCAGGGCTGGGGCCAACGTCCTGACTTTC. Its protein is CASSSRAGANVLTF. V is TRBV19 and J is TRBJ2-6; a possible D gene is TRBD1 (5 bases). V was shortened by 8 bases and J by 2 bases, with 10 bases between the two germline ends. Looked up from germline, CDR1 is LNHDA and CDR2 is SQIVND (reference sequence). The CDR3 sequence is 14 residues long. The whole variable domain, filled in from reference TRBV19 and TRBJ2-6, reads DGGITQSPKYLFRKEGQNVTLSCEQNLNHDAMYWYRQDPGQGLRLIYYSQIVNDFQKGDIAEGYSVSREKKESFPLTVTSAQKNPTAFYLCASSSRAGANVLTFGAGSRLTVL.

The V gene is TRBV29-1, the J gene TRBJ2-5, with D possibly matching TRBD1 (5 bases). The CDR3 totals 13 residues. With 4 bases removed from V and 7 bases from J, the gap between germline ends came to 16 bases. Germline V gene lookup returns CDR1 SQVTM and CDR2 ANQGSEA. For the CDR3, the DNA is TGCAGCGTTGGCAAAGGGGATCTCACGACCCAGTACTTC. Translating it yields CSVGKGDLTTQYF.

The table lists this clone with a count of one. This sequence joins TRBV5-5 and TRBJ2-2; TRBD2 matches 12 bases. V trimming: 2 bases; J trimming: 7 bases; junction bases outside the gene matches: 12. The CDR3 is made up of 18 amino acids. Germline V gene data show CDR1 as SGHKS and CDR2 as YYEKEE (reference sequence). The CDR3 DNA sequence: TGTGCCAGCAGCTTAATCCCGACTAGCGGGAGACAAAACGGGGAGCTGTTTTTT. Translated, it gives CASSLIPTSGRQNGELFF. The entire variable domain, with the rest obtained from reference TRBV5-5 and TRBJ2-2, is as follows: DAGVTQSPTHLIKTRGQQVTLRCSPISGHKSVSWYQQVLGQGPQFIFQYYEKEERGRGNFPDRFSARQFPNYSSELNVNALLLGDSALYLCASSLIPTSGRQNGELFFGEGSRLTVL.

The chain employs TRBV5-1 and TRBJ1-2; tentatively, D is TRBD1 (6 bases). The CDR3 is made up of 14 amino acids. Between the trimmed V and J ends, which lost 4 bases and 1 base, there was a span of 11 bases. Germline CDR1 SGHRS, CDR2 YFSETQ. The CDR3 sequence: CASSKGDFNYGYTF. CDR3 DNA: TGCGCCAGCAGCAAGGGGGACTTTAACTATGGCTACACCTTC.

The V and J genes are TRBV19 and TRBJ1-2; 7 nucleotides agree with TRBD1. Trimming cost V 1 base and J 2 bases; bases outside gene matches: 7. The CDR3 is 16 amino acids. Per germline, CDR1 LNHDA and CDR2 SQIVND (reference sequence). The CDR3 sequence: CASSIVSGQTNYGYTF. As DNA, the CDR3 is TGTGCCAGTAGTATAGTTTCGGGACAGACCAACTATGGCTACACCTTC.

This rearrangement joins TRBV27 to TRBJ2-3, with a weak D call TRBD1 (8 bases). Germline CDR1 and CDR2: MNHEY and SMNVEV (reference sequence). V was shortened by 6 bases and J by 5 bases, with 27 bases between the two germline ends. The CDR3 consists of 18 residues. The CDR3 DNA sequence: TGTGCCAGCAGCTCTGGGGGGGTAGACAGGGGTTACCAAGATACGCAGTATTTT. It codes for CASSSGGVDRGYQDTQYF.

This chain uses TRBV6-5 with TRBJ2-3; D uncertain. The CDR3 sequence is 12 residues long. Germline V CDR1 and CDR2: MNHEY, SVGAGI. V gave up 5 bases and J gave up 7 bases, with 10 bases separating them. The CDR3 DNA reads TGTGCCAGCAGTAGCGCGGCCTATACGCAGTATTTT. Residues: CASSSAAYTQYF.

The chain is built from TRBV2 and TRBJ2-5; 8 bases match TRBD1. From germline, CDR1 is SNHLY and CDR2 FYNNEI. The CDR3 has 14 amino acids. Losses at the gene ends were 5 bases for V and 5 bases for J; bases not matched to a gene: 7. The CDR3 loop reads CASSRQGQGETQYF. CDR3 in DNA: TGTGCCAGCAGTCGACAGGGGCAGGGGGAGACCCAGTACTTC. Together with reference TRBV2 and TRBJ2-5, the CDR3 gives the full variable domain: EPEVTQTPSHQVTQMGQEVILRCVPISNHLYFYWYRQILGQKVEFLVSFYNNEISEKSEIFDDQFSVERPDGSNFTLKIRSTKLEDSAMYFCASSRQGQGETQYFGPGTRLLVL.

The table lists this clone with a count of one. The chain has TRBV4-3 and TRBJ2-3; D not certain. The V and J ends lost 0 bases and 8 bases respectively, with 6 bases between them. The CDR3 is 12 residues long. Germline V gene lookup returns CDR1 LGHNA and CDR2 YSLEER. CDR3 loop: CASSQEDGTQYF. The CDR3 DNA reads TGCGCCAGCAGCCAAGAGGATGGTACGCAGTATTTT.

This sequence joins TRBV28 and TRBJ2-7, with D unclear. The CDR3 covers 14 residues. Germline V gene lookup returns CDR1 MDHEN and CDR2 SYDVKM. The V end lost 7 bases, the J end lost 2 bases, and 15 bases lay between the germline ends. CDR3 in DNA: TGTGCCAGCACCGCTATCCGACACCCCTACGAGCAGTACTTC. It is translated as CASTAIRHPYEQYF.

Only one count was recorded for this clone. J is TRBJ1-2 and V is TRBV29-1; tentatively, D is TRBD1 (5 bases). The germline CDR1 and CDR2 sequences are SQVTM and ANQGSEA. Trimming left V 3 bases short and J 7 bases short, with 12 bases between. The CDR3 extends over 12 amino acids. CDR3 sequence: CSVDGDYSGYTF. The CDR3 DNA reads as TGCAGCGTTGATGGGGACTACTCTGGCTACACCTTC. The variable domain in full, with the rest retrieved from reference TRBV29-1 and TRBJ1-2, is SAVISQKPSRDICQRGTSLTIQCQVDSQVTMMFWYRQQPGQSLTLIATANQGSEATYESGFVIDKFPISRPNLTFSTLTVSNMSPEDSSIYLCSVDGDYSGYTFGSGTRLTVV.

This chain connects TRBV5-1 to TRBJ2-3; 11 positions match TRBD1. The V gene end was trimmed by 4 bases and the J gene end by 3 bases; junction bases not matched to a gene: 4. The CDR3 totals 15 residues. Germline CDR1 is SGHRS and CDR2 is YFSETQ. For the CDR3, the DNA is TGCGCCAGCAGCCGAGGGACAGGGGGAACAGATACGCAGTATTTT. Protein sequence: CASSRGTGGTDTQYF.

This clone turned up a few times. The chain carries TRBV27 and TRBJ2-2, with D maybe TRBD1 (7 bases). CDR3 length: 15 amino acids. Trimming took off 6 bases at V and 2 bases at J, with 13 bases between the two ends. The germline V gene has CDR1 MNHEY and CDR2 SMNVEV (reference sequence). CDR3 in DNA: TGTGCCAGCAGGTGGGGGGACAGAAACACCGGGGAGCTGTTTTTT. Translating it yields CASRWGDRNTGELFF.

The gene calls are TRBV30 and TRBJ2-7; D is perhaps TRBD1 (5 bases). Germline V CDR1 and CDR2: GTSNPN, SVGIG (reference sequence). Deletions cut 5 bases from V and 3 bases from J, with 11 bases between. This CDR3 region has 12 residues. The CDR3 spells CAWEDQGYEQYF. In nucleotides, the CDR3 is TGTGCCTGGGAAGACCAGGGCTACGAGCAGTACTTC.